This TCR beta chain was identified in a study of monozygotic twins with inflammatory bowel disease. Used for each TCR library was 3,000 to 3,500 ng of total RNA. TCRdb reprocessed the 5' RACE reads and stores each CDR3 protein as one record, lacking DNA. The data include fewer than 450,000 distinct CDR3 sequences; the top ten clones carry 2.6%. This CDR3 contains 18 residues. CDR1 is LGHNA, CDR2 YSLEER, per germline. The receptor was derived from a human donor with ulcerative colitis or Crohn's disease, or a healthy co-twin of an affected twin (not recorded which). The sample was blood. This chain uses TRBV4-3 with TRBJ2-3; there is no DNA to check the TCRdb D call of TRBD1. CDR3 region: CASSQRGRAGLRTDTQYF.